The entry that follows covers one TCR beta chain sequence. The data stem from a study of blood T cell repertoires in COVID-19. Study-wide background: Samples taken during acute and convalescent COVID-19 were collected in the United States, Italy and Spain.

Sequenced by immunoSEQ multiplex PCR; TCRdb stores in-frame clones only, minus some. The table shows around 150,000 clones, with almost 80% occurring only once. Participants spanned ages roughly 18 to 95 years and resided in about two dozen US areas. Participants' own reports of clinical history determined their cohort assignment. For recovered donors of Cohort 3, there were two negative PCRs, clearance, or symptom resolution. V trimming: 2 bases; J trimming: 10 bases; junction bases outside the gene matches: 6. The length of the CDR3 is 15 residues. Germline V gene data show CDR1 as MDHEN and CDR2 as SYDVKM.

The chain carries TRBV28 and TRBJ1-6; TRBD1 aligns across 9 bases. Source material: PBMCs or T cells enriched from blood (not recorded which). The origin of this receptor is a woman aged 45-59 years who had recovered from COVID-19. The CDR3 DNA reads as TGTGCCAGCAGTTTAGACAGGGGGATTGGCTCACCCCTCCACTTT. It yields the protein CASSLDRGIGSPLHF.